This T cell receptor (beta chain) was identified during a study of identical twins. This CDR3 contains 13 residues. Germline V gives CDR1 MNHNS, CDR2 SASEGT. Trimming cost V 8 bases and J 0 bases, with 10 bases left between them. There are a few counts of this clonotype. Its antigen is not identified. Study-wide findings and caveats: With abundant cord blood beta clonotypes, insertions were fewer; memory repertoires showed no such pattern. Rather than following the same donors, the conclusions depended on cross-sectional statistical analysis.

TCRdb redid the calling of the 5' RACE reads with MiXCR, one entry per CDR3 protein. The sample yields fewer than 350,000 distinct CDR3 sequences, roughly 8.6% seen once. These sequences were also reported in another study, on yellow fever vaccine responses in identical twins.

The sample consisted of memory (CD45RO+) T cells sorted from blood. The chain employs TRBV6-1 and TRBJ1-2; TRBD1 is a possible D gene (6 bases). The sequence derives from a woman younger than 35 in good health. This CDR3 is CASRDTANYGYTF. The CDR3 coding sequence is TGTGCCAGCCGGGACACAGCTAACTATGGCTACACCTTC.